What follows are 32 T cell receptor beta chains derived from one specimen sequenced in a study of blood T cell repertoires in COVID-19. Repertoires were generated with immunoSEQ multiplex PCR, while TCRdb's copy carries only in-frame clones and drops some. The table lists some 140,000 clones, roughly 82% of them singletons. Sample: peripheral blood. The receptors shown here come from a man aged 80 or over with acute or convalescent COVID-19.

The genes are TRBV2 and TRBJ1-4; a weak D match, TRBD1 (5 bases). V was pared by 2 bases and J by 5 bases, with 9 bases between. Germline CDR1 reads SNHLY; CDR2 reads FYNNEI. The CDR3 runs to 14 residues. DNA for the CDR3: TGTGCCAGCAGTGAACAGGGCACGAATGAAAAACTGTTTTTT. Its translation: CASSEQGTNEKLFF.

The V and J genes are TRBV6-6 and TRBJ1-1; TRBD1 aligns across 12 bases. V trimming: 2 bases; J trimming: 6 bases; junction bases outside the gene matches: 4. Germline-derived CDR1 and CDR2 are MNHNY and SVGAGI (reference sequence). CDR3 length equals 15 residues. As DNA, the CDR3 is TGTGCCAGCAGTTACCCGGGACAGGGGGCCTCTGAAGCTTTCTTT. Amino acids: CASSYPGQGASEAFF.

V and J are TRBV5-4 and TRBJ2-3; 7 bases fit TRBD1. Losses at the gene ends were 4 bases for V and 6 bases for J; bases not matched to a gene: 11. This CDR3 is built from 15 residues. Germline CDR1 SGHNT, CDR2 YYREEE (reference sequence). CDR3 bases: TGTGCCAGCAGCATGGACAGACAGGGTTCCGATACGCAGTATTTT. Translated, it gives CASSMDRQGSDTQYF.

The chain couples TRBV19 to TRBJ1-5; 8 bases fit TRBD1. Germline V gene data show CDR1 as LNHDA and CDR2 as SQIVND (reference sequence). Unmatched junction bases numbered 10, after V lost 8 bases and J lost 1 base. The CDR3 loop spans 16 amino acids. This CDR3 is CASSTGASWSNQPQHF. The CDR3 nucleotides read TGTGCCAGTTCGACAGGGGCGAGTTGGAGCAATCAGCCCCAGCATTTT.

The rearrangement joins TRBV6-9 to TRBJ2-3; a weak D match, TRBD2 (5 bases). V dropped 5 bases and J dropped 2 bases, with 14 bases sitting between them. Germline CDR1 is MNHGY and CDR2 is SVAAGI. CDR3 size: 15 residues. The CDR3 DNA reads TGTGCCAGCAGTCCGCGGGCTAGCTCCACAGATACGCAGTATTTT. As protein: CASSPRASSTDTQYF.

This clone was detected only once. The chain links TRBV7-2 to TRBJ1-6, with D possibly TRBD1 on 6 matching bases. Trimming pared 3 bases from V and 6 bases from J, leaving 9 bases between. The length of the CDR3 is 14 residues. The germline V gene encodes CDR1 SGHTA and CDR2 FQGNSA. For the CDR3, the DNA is TGTGCCAGCAGCTTCGCAGGGGCTAATTCACCCCTCCACTTT. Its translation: CASSFAGANSPLHF.

CDR3 in DNA: TGTGCCAGCAGCGTAGGACTAGCGGGGGGGCCGGAGACCCAGTACTTC. Protein sequence: CASSVGLAGGPETQYF. The gene calls are TRBV7-2 and TRBJ2-5; 15 bases fit TRBD2. V was clipped by 5 bases and J by 5 bases; unmatched bases: 6. From germline, CDR1 is SGHTA and CDR2 FQGNSA. This CDR3 comprises 16 residues. Full variable domain (remainder filled in from reference TRBV7-2 and TRBJ2-5): GAGVSQSPSNKVTEKGKDVELRCDPISGHTALYWYRQSLGQGLEFLIYFQGNSAPDKSGLPSDRFSAERTGGSVSTLTIQRTQQEDSAVYLCASSVGLAGGPETQYFGPGTRLLVL.

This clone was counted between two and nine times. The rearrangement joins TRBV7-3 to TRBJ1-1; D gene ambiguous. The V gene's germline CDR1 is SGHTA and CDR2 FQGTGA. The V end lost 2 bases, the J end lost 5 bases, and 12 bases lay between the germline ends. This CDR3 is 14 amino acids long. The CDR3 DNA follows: TGTGCCAGCAGCTTAGATCCGGGTACGACTGAAGCTTTCTTT. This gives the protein CASSLDPGTTEAFF. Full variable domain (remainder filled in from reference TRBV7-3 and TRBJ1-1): GAGVSQTPSNKVTEKGKYVELRCDPISGHTALYWYRQSLGQGPEFLIYFQGTGAADDSGLPNDRFFAVRPEGSVSTLKIQRTERGDSAVYLCASSLDPGTTEAFFGQGTRLTVV.

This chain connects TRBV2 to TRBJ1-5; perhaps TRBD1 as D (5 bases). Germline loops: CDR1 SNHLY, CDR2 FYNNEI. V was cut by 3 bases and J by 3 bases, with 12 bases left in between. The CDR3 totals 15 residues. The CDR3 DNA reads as TGTGCCAGCAGTGACCGCCAAGGGGTCAATCAGCCCCAGCATTTT. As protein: CASSDRQGVNQPQHF.

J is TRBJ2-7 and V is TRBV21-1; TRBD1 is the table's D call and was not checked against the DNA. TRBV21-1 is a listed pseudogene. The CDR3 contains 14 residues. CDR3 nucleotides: TGTGCCAGCAGCGGCCGGGACAGCTCCTACGAGCAGTACTTC. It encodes CASSGRDSSYEQYF.

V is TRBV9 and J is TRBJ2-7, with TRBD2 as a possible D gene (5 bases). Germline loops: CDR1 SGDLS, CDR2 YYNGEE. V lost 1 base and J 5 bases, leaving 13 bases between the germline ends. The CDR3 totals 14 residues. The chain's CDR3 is CASSVSGLAHEQYF. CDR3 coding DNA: TGTGCCAGCAGCGTATCAGGACTGGCCCACGAGCAGTACTTC.

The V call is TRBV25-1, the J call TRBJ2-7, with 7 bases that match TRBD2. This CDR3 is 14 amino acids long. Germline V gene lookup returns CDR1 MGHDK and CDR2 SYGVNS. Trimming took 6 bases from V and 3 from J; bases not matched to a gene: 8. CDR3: CASSPGGGLYEQYF. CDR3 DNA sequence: TGTGCCAGCAGCCCGGGGGGAGGGCTCTACGAGCAGTACTTC.

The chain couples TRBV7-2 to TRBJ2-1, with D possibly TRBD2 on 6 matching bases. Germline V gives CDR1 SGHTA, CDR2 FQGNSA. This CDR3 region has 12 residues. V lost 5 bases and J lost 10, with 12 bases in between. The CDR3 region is CASSPAGSEQFF. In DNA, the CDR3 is TGTGCCAGCAGCCCCGCCGGGAGCGAGCAGTTCTTC.

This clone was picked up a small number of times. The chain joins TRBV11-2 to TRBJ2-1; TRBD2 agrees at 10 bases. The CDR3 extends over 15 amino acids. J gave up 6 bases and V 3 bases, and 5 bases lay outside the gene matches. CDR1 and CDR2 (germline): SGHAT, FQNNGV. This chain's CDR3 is CASSFGSGGANEQFF. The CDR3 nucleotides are TGTGCCAGCAGCTTTGGGAGCGGGGGGGCCAATGAGCAGTTCTTC.

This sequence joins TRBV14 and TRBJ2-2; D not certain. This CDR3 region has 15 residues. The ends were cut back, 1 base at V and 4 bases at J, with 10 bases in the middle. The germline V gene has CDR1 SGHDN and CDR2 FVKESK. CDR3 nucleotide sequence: TGTGCCAGCAGCCAAGGGAGAACACTCACCGGGGAGCTGTTTTTT. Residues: CASSQGRTLTGELFF.

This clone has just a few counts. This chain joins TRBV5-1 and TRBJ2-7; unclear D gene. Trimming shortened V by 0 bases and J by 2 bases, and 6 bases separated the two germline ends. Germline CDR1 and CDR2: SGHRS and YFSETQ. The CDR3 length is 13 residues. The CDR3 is CASSLDSTYEQYF. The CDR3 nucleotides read TGCGCCAGCAGCTTGGACAGTACCTACGAGCAGTACTTC.

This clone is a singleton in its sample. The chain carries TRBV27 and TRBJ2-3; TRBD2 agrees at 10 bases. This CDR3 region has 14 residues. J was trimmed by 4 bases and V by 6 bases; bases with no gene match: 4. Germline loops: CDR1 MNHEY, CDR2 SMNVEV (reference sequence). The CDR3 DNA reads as TGTGCCAGCAGCTGGACTAGCGGCCCAGATACGCAGTATTTT. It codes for CASSWTSGPDTQYF.

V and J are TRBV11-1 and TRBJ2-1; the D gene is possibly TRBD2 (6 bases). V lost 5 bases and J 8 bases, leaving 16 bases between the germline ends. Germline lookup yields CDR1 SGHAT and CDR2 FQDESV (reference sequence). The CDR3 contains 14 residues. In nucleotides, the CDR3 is TGTGCCAGCAGCCGGGGGATCTTGGTCCATGAGCAGTTCTTC. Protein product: CASSRGILVHEQFF.

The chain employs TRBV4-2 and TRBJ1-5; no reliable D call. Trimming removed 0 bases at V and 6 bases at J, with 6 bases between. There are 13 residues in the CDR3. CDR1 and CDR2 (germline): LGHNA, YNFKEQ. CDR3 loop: CASSQDQVQPQHF. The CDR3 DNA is TGTGCCAGCAGCCAAGATCAGGTTCAGCCCCAGCATTTT.

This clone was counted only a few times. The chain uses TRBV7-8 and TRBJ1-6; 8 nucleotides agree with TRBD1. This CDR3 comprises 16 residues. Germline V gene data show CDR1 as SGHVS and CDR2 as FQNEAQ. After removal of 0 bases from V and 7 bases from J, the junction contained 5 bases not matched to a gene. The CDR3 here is CASSLADRGPNSPLHF. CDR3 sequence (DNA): TGTGCCAGCAGCTTAGCCGACAGGGGACCGAATTCACCCCTCCACTTT.

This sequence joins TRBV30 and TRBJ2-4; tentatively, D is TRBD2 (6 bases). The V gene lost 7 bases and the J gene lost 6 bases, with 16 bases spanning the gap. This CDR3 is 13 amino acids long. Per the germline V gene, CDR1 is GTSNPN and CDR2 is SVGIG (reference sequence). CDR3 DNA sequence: TGTGCCTACCTGGGGGGTCTCGGAAACATTCAGTACTTC. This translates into CAYLGGLGNIQYF.

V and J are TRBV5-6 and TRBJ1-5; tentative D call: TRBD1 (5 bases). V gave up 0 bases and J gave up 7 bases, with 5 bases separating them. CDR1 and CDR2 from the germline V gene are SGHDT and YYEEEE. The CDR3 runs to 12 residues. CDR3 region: CASSLGTQPQHF. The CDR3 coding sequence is TGTGCCAGCAGCTTGGGGACACAGCCCCAGCATTTT.

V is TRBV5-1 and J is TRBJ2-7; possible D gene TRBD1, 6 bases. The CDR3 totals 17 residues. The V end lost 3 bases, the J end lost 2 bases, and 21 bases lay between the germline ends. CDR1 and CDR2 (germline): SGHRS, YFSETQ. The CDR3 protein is CASSYALDSLAPYEQYF. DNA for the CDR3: TGCGCCAGCAGCTACGCGTTGGACAGTTTAGCCCCCTACGAGCAGTACTTC.

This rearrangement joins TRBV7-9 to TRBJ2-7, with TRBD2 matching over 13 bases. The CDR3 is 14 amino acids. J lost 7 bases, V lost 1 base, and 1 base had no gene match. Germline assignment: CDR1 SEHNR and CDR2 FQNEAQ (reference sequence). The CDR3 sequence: CASSLGTSGGEQYF. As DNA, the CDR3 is TGTGCCAGCAGCTTAGGGACTAGCGGGGGTGAGCAGTACTTC.

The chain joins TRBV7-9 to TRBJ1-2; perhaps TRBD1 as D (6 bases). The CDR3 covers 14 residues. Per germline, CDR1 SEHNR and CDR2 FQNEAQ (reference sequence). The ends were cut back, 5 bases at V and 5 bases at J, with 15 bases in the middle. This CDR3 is CASSPDRFIYGYTF. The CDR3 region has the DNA TGTGCCAGCAGCCCAGACAGGTTTATTTATGGCTACACCTTC.

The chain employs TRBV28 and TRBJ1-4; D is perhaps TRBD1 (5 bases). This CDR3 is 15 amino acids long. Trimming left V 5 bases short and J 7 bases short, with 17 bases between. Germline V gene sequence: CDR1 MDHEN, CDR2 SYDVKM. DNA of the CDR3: TGTGCCAGCAGTCTCCCTGGGACTTTGAGTGAAAAACTGTTTTTT. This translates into CASSLPGTLSEKLFF.

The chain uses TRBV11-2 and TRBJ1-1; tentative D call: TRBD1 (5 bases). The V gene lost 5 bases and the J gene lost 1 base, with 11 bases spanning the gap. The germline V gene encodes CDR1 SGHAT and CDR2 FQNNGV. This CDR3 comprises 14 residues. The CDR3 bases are TGTGCCAGCAGCCAGGGATCTTCGAACACTGAAGCTTTCTTT. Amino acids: CASSQGSSNTEAFF.

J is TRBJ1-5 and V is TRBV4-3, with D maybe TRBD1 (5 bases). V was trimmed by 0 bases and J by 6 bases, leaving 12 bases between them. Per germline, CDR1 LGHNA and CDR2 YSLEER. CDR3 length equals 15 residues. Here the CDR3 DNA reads TGCGCCAGCAGCCAAGATCGGGGGGGGTTTCAGCCCCAGCATTTT. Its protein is CASSQDRGGFQPQHF.

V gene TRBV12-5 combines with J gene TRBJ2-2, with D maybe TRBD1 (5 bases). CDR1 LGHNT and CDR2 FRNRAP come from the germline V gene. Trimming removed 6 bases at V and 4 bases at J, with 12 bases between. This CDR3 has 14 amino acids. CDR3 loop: CASGRGSGTGELFF. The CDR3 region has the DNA TGTGCTAGTGGAAGGGGCTCCGGCACCGGGGAGCTGTTTTTT.

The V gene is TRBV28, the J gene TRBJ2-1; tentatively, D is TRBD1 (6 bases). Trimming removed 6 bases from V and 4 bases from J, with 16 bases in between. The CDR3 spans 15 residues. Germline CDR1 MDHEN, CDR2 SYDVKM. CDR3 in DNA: TGTGCCAGCAGCGTACAGGGAGCTCCATACAATGAGCAGTTCTTC. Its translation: CASSVQGAPYNEQFF.

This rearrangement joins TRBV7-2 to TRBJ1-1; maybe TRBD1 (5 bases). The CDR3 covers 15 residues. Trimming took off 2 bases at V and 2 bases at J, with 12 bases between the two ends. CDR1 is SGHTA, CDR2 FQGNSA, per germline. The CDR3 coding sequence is TGTGCCAGCAGCTTATACGGGGGACCAAACACTGAAGCTTTCTTT. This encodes CASSLYGGPNTEAFF.

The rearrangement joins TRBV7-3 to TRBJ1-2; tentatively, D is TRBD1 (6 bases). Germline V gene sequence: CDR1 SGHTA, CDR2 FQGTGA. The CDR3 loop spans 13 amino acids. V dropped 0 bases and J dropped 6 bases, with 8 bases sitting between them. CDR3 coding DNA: TGTGCCAGCAGCTTAACCAGGGGCGATGGCTACACCTTC. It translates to CASSLTRGDGYTF.